The present T cell receptor (beta chain) was sequenced within a study of vaccination and CD4 T cells after COVID-19. Indicated time point: late sampling 161 to 241 days after vaccination in three convalescent patients. Treatment: approximately nine-day PBMC culture with coronavirus spike peptide pools or control peptides (ViraFEST assay). Concerning this clonotype: Its antigen is as yet unknown.

Sequenced with the Oncomine TCR Beta short-read assay was DNA taken from cultured CD4+ T cells. TCRdb re-analysed the PCR reads in MiXCR, keeping a single row per CDR3 protein. The sample carries under 20,000 distinct CDR3 sequences, 52% recorded once. This receptor was identified in a human donor who had recovered from COVID-19. The sample was CD4+ T cells from blood, cultured in vitro, taken about 7 months after SARS-CoV-2 vaccination.

CDR3 amino acids: CASSIAGRNRGQPQHF. CDR3 DNA sequence: TGTGCCAGTAGTATCGCCGGCAGGAACCGAGGTCAGCCCCAGCATTTT. The J gene is TRBJ1-5, the V gene TRBV19; D uncertain. CDR1 is LNHDA and CDR2 is SQIVND in the germline V gene (reference sequence). Trimming stripped 3 bases from V and 6 bases from J, with 18 bases between. The CDR3 covers 16 residues.